This entry describes one T cell receptor beta chain. This record comes from a study of blood T cell repertoires in COVID-19. Study details: Sources were T cells, B-cell-depleted T cells, or PBMCs; the material itself was cDNA or gDNA.

Assay used: immunoSEQ multiplex PCR; TCRdb lists only in-frame clones, some missing. The sample has approximately 250,000 clones; about 90% are singletons. Germline V gives CDR1 ENHRY, CDR2 SYGVKD. The CDR3 has 14 residues. Trimming took off 6 bases at V and 4 bases at J, with 12 bases between the two ends. The clonotype originates from a woman in her 70s with COVID-19, enrolled during active disease. Source material: peripheral blood. This chain uses TRBV10-3 with TRBJ2-2; weak D call: TRBD1 (6 bases). The CDR3: CAIRITGSTGELFF. The CDR3 nucleotides read TGTGCCATCAGGATAACAGGGAGCACCGGGGAGCTGTTTTTT.